Listed here is a single T cell receptor beta chain. Its antigen is as yet unknown. Treatment in this sample: about 20 received Ad26.COV2.S at low or high dose, single or two shots; 5 received placebo; per-sample allocation not given. After the first vaccine or placebo injection, samples were drawn on day 63. At a Boston site, the person donating was an adult of 18-55 years. Assay: immunoSEQ multiplex PCR; the TCRdb copy retains only in-frame clones and omits some. Among 330,000 or so clones, roughly 90% were seen once, and the ten largest hold around 5.5%. This sample was included in a study of Ad26.COV2.S vaccination and SARS-CoV-2 variants. Findings of the study overall: Non-spike TCR breadth showed similarity between vaccine and placebo recipients. Ad26.COV2.S recipients had broader spike-specific TCRs (P = 0.0014). Considerable breadth of spike-specific CD8+ and CD4+ T cell responses has reportedly been documented following vaccination.

The CDR3 loop spans 17 amino acids. CDR1 and CDR2 from the germline V gene are LGHNA and YSLEER. The J segment lost 5 bases and the V segment lost 0 bases, leaving 10 bases of the junction unmatched. Sequenced here: peripheral blood, sampled in a trial of Ad26.COV2.S vaccine versus placebo. This receptor was identified in a person between 18 and 60 years old who received the Ad26.COV2.S COVID-19 vaccine or a placebo. V gene TRBV4-3 combines with J gene TRBJ2-5; 9 nucleotides match TRBD1. The CDR3 bases are TGCGCCAGCAGCCAAGAAGTAGGAGGACAGGGGAGGGAGACCCAGTACTTC. Its protein product is CASSQEVGGQGRETQYF.